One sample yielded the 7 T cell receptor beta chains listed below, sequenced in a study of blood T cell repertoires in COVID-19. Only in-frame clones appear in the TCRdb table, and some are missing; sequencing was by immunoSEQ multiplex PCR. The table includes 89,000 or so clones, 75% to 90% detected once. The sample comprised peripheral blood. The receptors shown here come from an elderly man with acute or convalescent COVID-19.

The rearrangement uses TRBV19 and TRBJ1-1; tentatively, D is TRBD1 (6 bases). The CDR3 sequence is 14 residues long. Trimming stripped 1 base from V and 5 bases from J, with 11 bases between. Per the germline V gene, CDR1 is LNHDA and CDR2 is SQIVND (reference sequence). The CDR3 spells CASSIVKQGTEAFF. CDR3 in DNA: TGTGCCAGTAGTATAGTCAAACAGGGTACTGAAGCTTTCTTT.

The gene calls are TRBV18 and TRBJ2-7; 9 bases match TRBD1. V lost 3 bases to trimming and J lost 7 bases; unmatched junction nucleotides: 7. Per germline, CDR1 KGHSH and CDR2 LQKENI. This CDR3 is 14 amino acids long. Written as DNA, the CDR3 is TGTGCCAGCTCACCCCTGACAGGGGGGAGTGAGCAGTACTTC. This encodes CASSPLTGGSEQYF.

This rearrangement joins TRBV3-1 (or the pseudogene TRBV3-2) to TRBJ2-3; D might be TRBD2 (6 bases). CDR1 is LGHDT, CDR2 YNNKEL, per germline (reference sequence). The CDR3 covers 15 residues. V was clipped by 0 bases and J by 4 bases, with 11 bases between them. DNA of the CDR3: TGTGCCAGCAGCCAAGATAGGATAGCGGCAGATACGCAGTATTTT. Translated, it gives CASSQDRIAADTQYF.

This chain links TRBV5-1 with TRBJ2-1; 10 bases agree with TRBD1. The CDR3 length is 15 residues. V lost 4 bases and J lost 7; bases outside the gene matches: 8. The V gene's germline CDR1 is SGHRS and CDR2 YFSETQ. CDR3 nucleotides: TGCGCCAGCAGCCTTACCGGGACAGGGGTTAATGAGCAGTTCTTC. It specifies CASSLTGTGVNEQFF. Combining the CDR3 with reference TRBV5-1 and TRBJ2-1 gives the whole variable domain KAGVTQTPRYLIKTRGQQVTLSCSPISGHRSVSWYQQTPGQGLQFLFEYFSETQRNKGNFPGRFSGRQFSNSRSEMNVSTLELGDSALYLCASSLTGTGVNEQFFGPGTRLTVL.

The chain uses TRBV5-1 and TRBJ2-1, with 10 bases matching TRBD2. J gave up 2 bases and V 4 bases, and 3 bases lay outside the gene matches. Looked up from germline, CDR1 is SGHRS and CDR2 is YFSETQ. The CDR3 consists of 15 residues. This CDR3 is CASSLGLAPYNEQFF. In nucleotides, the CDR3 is TGCGCCAGCAGCCTGGGACTAGCGCCCTACAATGAGCAGTTCTTC.

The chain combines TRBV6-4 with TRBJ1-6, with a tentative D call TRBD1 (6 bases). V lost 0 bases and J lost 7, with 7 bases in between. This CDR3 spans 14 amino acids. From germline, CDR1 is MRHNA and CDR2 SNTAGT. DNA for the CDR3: TGTGCCAGCAGTGACTCAAGGGGGAATTCACCCCTCCACTTT. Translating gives CASSDSRGNSPLHF.

Here the CDR3 reads CATSGSQGSVGELFF. The CDR3, as DNA: TGTGCCACCAGTGGGTCCCAGGGGTCCGTCGGGGAGCTGTTTTTT. This chain joins TRBV24-1 and TRBJ2-2; a weak D match, TRBD1 (6 bases). The CDR3 contains 15 residues. Trimming pared 5 bases from V and 7 bases from J, leaving 16 bases between. From germline, CDR1 is KGHDR and CDR2 SFDVKD.